Presented here are 13 T cell receptor beta chains from one specimen sequenced in a study of T-cell memory formation after mild COVID-19 (dated by TCRdb to about 2021). The library was generated by 5' RACE. The sequencer was an Illumina NovaSeq 6000. TCRdb handled the public reads itself, with Q25 trimming in fastp and clone calling in MiXCR, and kept productive beta chains. Merged by CDR3 protein, the rows form single entries marked with the most common genes and DNA. This sample holds 90,000 to 120,000 distinct CDR3 sequences; roughly a sixth were observed only once. Together, the top ten hold 5% to 6.5% of the sample. Sequencing was carried out using PBMCs or a T cell subset sorted from them (not recorded which). These receptors were collected from a man aged 18 to 30 who had mild COVID-19 (a few samples of this study predate the infection). The sample titles of this study are shuffled in the database, so cell type and time point are left out; the donor was told from shared clones.

The chain links TRBV29-1 to TRBJ1-4; D is unclear. There are 13 residues in the CDR3. The V end was cut by 5 bases, the J end by 8 bases, with 15 bases between. CDR1 is SQVTM, CDR2 ANQGSEA, per germline. The DNA of the CDR3 is TGCAGCGTTAGAAGCGGCGACTGGGAAAAACTGTTTTTT. Amino acids: CSVRSGDWEKLFF.

The rearrangement joins TRBV24-1 to TRBJ2-3; D gene unclear. V gave up 5 bases and J gave up 8 bases, with 22 bases separating them. CDR1 is KGHDR and CDR2 is SFDVKD in the germline V gene. The CDR3 consists of 16 residues. CDR3 amino acids: CATSGIEDTPTCTQYF. The DNA of the CDR3 is TGTGCCACCAGTGGTATTGAGGATACCCCAACCTGTACGCAGTATTTT.

This clonotype has just one count. The J gene is TRBJ2-7, the V gene TRBV6-6; D is undetermined. Trimming took off 0 bases at V and 5 bases at J, with 8 bases between the two ends. Germline V lookup: CDR1 MNHNY, CDR2 SVGAGI (reference sequence). This CDR3 has 13 residues. CDR3 loop: CASSYSNRDEQYV. Written as DNA, the CDR3 is TGTGCCAGCAGTTACTCGAATCGGGACGAGCAGTACGTC.

The chain carries TRBV11-2 and TRBJ1-1; no firm D call. CDR3 length: 14 residues. V lost 5 bases to trimming and J lost 5 bases, with 15 bases between them. Germline-derived CDR1 and CDR2 are SGHAT and FQNNGV. The CDR3 DNA sequence: TGTGCCAGCAGCCGCCAGGCCCATGGGACTGAAGCTTTCTTT. The encoded protein is CASSRQAHGTEAFF.

The chain links TRBV7-6 to TRBJ2-1; D call uncertain. The V gene lost 5 bases and the J gene lost 9 bases, with 8 bases spanning the gap. Germline loops: CDR1 SGHVS, CDR2 FNYEAQ. The CDR3 is 11 amino acids. CDR3 nucleotide sequence: TGTGCCAGCAGCAGGGCGAGTGAGCAGTTCTTC. This codes for CASSRASEQFF.

The chain links TRBV9 to TRBJ2-2; 7 bases map to TRBD2. The length of the CDR3 is 15 residues. J gave up 6 bases and V 2 bases, and 7 bases lay outside the gene matches. Germline CDR1 SGDLS, CDR2 YYNGEE. The CDR3 loop is CASSVGGVNPGELFF. The CDR3 DNA reads as TGTGCCAGCAGCGTTGGGGGGGTGAATCCCGGGGAGCTGTTTTTT.

This clonotype was recorded at least ten times. The J gene is TRBJ2-2, the V gene TRBV11-2; possible D gene TRBD2, 5 bases. Germline CDR1 reads SGHAT; CDR2 reads FQNNGV. Trimming pared 5 bases from V and 10 bases from J, leaving 11 bases between. The CDR3 is 12 residues long. The CDR3 DNA is TGTGCCAGCAGCCCCGAGGGCTTGGAGCTGTTTTTT. Translated, it gives CASSPEGLELFF.

The J gene is TRBJ2-3, the V gene TRBV28, with D perhaps TRBD1 (6 bases). CDR1 MDHEN and CDR2 SYDVKM come from the germline V gene. The V gene lost 5 bases and the J gene lost 0 bases, with 27 bases spanning the gap. The CDR3 contains 20 residues. In DNA, the CDR3 is TGTGCCAGCAGTCCTCCGCACAGGGTTAGAGAGTCTTCTAGCACAGATACGCAGTATTTT. Protein sequence: CASSPPHRVRESSSTDTQYF.

This chain connects TRBV6-1 to TRBJ2-3; possible D gene TRBD2, 5 bases. Trimming took 7 bases from V and 0 from J, leaving 14 bases between them. Germline values: CDR1 MNHNS, CDR2 SASEGT. This CDR3 contains 15 residues. This chain's CDR3 is CASTGRGVSTDTQYF. The DNA for the CDR3 is TGTGCCAGCACCGGACGGGGTGTAAGCACAGATACGCAGTATTTT.

This clonotype has a count of ten or more. The chain recombines TRBV5-1 with TRBJ1-1; 7 nucleotides align to TRBD1. The junction had 4 bases not matched to a gene; V was cut back by 1 base and J by 4 bases. The CDR3 has 14 residues. CDR1 and CDR2 from the germline V gene are SGHRS and YFSETQ. CDR3 coding DNA: TGCGCCAGCAGCTTGCAGGGGGGCAGCACTGAAGCTTTCTTT. It is translated as CASSLQGGSTEAFF.

J is TRBJ1-3 and V is TRBV7-2; perhaps TRBD1 as D (5 bases). Trimming took 1 base from V and 0 from J, leaving 7 bases between them. Germline assignment: CDR1 SGHTA and CDR2 FQGNSA. The CDR3 runs 15 residues. The CDR3 spells CASSLEGTSGNTIYF. In DNA form, the CDR3 reads TGTGCCAGCAGCTTAGAAGGGACCTCTGGAAACACCATATATTTT.

This clonotype was recorded a few times. V and J are TRBV9 and TRBJ2-5; 10 bases match TRBD2. The V gene's germline CDR1 is SGDLS and CDR2 YYNGEE. This CDR3 contains 15 residues. Losses at the gene ends were 1 base for V and 5 bases for J; bases not matched to a gene: 5. CDR3 nucleotide sequence: TGTGCCAGCAGCGTATCTAGCGGGGGTTATGAGACCCAGTACTTC. This encodes CASSVSSGGYETQYF. Variable domain in full (rest from reference TRBV9 and TRBJ2-5): DSGVTQTPKHLITATGQRVTLRCSPRSGDLSVYWYQQSLDQGLQFLIQYYNGEERAKGNILERFSAQQFPDLHSELNLSSLELGDSALYFCASSVSSGGYETQYFGPGTRLLVL.

This clonotype was observed a handful of times. V and J are TRBV9 and TRBJ2-1; D might be TRBD1 (6 bases). Germline V lookup: CDR1 SGDLS, CDR2 YYNGEE. Trimming cost V 0 bases and J 4 bases, with 8 bases left between them. This CDR3 is built from 14 residues. DNA for the CDR3: TGTGCCAGCAGCGTAGCCGGGACATACAATGAGCAGTTCTTC. Amino acid sequence: CASSVAGTYNEQFF.